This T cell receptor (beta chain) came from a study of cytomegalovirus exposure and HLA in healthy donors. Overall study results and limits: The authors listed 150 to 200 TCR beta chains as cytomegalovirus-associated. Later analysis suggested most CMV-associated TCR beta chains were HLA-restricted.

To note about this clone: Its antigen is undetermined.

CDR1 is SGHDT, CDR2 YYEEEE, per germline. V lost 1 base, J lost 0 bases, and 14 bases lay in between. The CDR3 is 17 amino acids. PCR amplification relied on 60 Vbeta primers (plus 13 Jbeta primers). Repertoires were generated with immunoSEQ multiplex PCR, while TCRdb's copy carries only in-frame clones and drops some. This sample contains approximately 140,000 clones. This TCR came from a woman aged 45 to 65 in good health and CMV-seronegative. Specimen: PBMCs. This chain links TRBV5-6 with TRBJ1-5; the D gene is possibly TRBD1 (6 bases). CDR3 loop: CASSLKSGRGSNQPQHF. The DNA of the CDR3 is TGTGCCAGCAGCTTGAAATCTGGCAGGGGTAGCAATCAGCCCCAGCATTTT.